This T cell receptor (beta chain) was identified during a study of cytomegalovirus exposure and HLA in healthy donors. Overall study: Earlier sequencing of around 190 million T cells yielded under 120 million unique TCR beta sequences. Overall study results and limits: Altogether, 164 TCR beta chains were recorded as cytomegalovirus-associated. Being productive about 90% or about 30% of the time was typical of most TCR beta V segments in an earlier analysis.

Looked up from germline, CDR1 is LGHNA and CDR2 is YSLEER. V was pared by 0 bases and J by 6 bases, with 17 bases between. The CDR3 sequence is 16 residues long. On this clone itself: The target antigen is unknown.

Both 60 Vbeta primers and 13 Jbeta primers went into the PCR. Method: immunoSEQ multiplex PCR; TCRdb's copy keeps in-frame clones and lacks some. The data hold about 180,000 clones, with around 81% observed a single time. The V call is TRBV4-3, the J call TRBJ1-2, with D uncertain. The clonotype comes from a man in his forties or fifties in good health and CMV-seronegative. Material: PBMCs. This chain's CDR3 is CASSQDLTERVHGYTF. DNA for the CDR3: TGCGCCAGCAGCCAAGATCTTACGGAGAGGGTCCATGGCTACACCTTC.